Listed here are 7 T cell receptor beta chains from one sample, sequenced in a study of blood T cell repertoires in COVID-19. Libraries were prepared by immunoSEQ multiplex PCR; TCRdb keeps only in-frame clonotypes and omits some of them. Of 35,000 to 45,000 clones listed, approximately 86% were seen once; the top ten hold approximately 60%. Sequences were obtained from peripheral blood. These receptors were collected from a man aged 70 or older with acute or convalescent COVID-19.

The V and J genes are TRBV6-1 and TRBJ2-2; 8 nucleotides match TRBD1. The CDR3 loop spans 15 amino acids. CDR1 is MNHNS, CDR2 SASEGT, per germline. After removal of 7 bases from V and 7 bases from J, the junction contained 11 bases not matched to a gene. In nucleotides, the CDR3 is TGTGCCAGCATCCGCGCAGGGGGCTTAGGCGGGGAGCTGTTTTTT. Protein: CASIRAGGLGGELFF.

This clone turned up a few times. This CDR3 reads CASKGLRTDQPQHF. CDR3 in DNA: TGTGCCAGTAAAGGACTCCGGACCGATCAGCCCCAGCATTTT. V usage is TRBV19 and J usage is TRBJ1-5; D unclear. The germline V gene has CDR1 LNHDA and CDR2 SQIVND (reference sequence). The CDR3 has 14 residues. V lost 7 bases to trimming and J lost 5 bases, with 15 bases between them.

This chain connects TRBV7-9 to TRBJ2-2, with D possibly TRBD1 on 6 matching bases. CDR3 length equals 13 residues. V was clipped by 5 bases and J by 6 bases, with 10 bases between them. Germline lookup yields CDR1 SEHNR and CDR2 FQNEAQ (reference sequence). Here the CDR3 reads CASSPRQAGELFF. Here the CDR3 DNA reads TGTGCCAGCAGCCCCCGACAGGCCGGGGAGCTGTTTTTT.

As DNA, the CDR3 is TGTGCCTGGATAAGGCAGGGGTTTTATGGCTACACCTTC. Amino acid sequence: CAWIRQGFYGYTF. The gene calls are TRBV30 and TRBJ1-2; a weak D match, TRBD1 (6 bases). Germline V gives CDR1 GTSNPN, CDR2 SVGIG (reference sequence). The CDR3 loop spans 13 amino acids. Between the trimmed V and J ends, which lost 4 bases and 5 bases, there was a span of 14 bases.

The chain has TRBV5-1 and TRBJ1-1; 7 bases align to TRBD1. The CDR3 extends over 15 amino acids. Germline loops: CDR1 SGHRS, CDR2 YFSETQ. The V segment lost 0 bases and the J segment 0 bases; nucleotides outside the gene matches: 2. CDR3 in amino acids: CASSLGTGMNTEAFF. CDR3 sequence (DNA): TGCGCCAGCAGCTTGGGGACAGGCATGAACACTGAAGCTTTCTTT. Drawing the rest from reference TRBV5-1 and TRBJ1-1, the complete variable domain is KAGVTQTPRYLIKTRGQQVTLSCSPISGHRSVSWYQQTPGQGLQFLFEYFSETQRNKGNFPGRFSGRQFSNSRSEMNVSTLELGDSALYLCASSLGTGMNTEAFFGQGTRLTVV.

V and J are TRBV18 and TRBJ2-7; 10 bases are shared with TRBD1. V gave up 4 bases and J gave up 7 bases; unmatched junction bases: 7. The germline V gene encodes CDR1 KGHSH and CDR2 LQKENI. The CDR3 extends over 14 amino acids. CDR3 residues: CASSRGQGRGEQYF. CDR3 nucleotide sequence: TGTGCCAGCTCACGGGGACAGGGGAGGGGAGAGCAGTACTTC.

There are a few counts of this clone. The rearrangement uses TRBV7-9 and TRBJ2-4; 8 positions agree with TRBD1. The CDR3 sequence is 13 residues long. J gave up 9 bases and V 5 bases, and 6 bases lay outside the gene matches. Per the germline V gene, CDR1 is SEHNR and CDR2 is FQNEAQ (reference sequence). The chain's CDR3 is CASSPDRGAIQYF. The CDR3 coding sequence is TGTGCCAGCAGCCCAGACAGGGGAGCCATTCAGTACTTC.